This T cell receptor (beta chain) was obtained from a study of T cell changes during pregnancy in multiple sclerosis. Sequencing used immunoSEQ multiplex PCR; TCRdb keeps in-frame clones, though not all of them. This sample has more than 40,000 clones, with 85% to 95% found just once. Germline CDR1 and CDR2: SQVTM and ANQGSEA. With 4 bases clipped from V and 5 bases from J, the junction kept 11 bases outside the gene matches. The CDR3 extends over 15 amino acids. The clonotype originates from a female donor with multiple sclerosis, enrolled in a pregnancy study. The specimen was CD8+ T cells from peripheral blood mononuclear cells, collected in the first trimester of pregnancy. This chain uses TRBV29-1 with TRBJ2-7; 10 bases align to TRBD2. The CDR3 loop reads CSVALRGLAEHEQYF. The CDR3 region has the DNA TGCAGCGTTGCCCTCCGTGGACTAGCGGAACACGAGCAGTACTTC.